This T cell receptor (beta chain) was captured by sequencing in a study of blood T cell repertoires in COVID-19. Produced via immunoSEQ multiplex PCR; TCRdb's table is partial and in-frame only. The sample includes hundreds of thousands of clones, about 88% of them seen just once. Residents of 24 US areas, aged about 18 to 95 years, made up the participants. Clinical history as reported by participants underpinned cohort assignment. The germline V gene has CDR1 MNHEY and CDR2 SMNVEV (reference sequence). V was pared by 3 bases and J by 3 bases, with 9 bases between. This CDR3 is built from 13 residues.

The J gene is TRBJ2-7, the V gene TRBV27, with D hard to call. The sequencing sample was made of PBMCs or T cells enriched from blood (not recorded which). This sequence was found in a woman aged 18-29 years who had been exposed to COVID-19. CDR3 nucleotide sequence: TGTGCCAGCAGTTTCGGTCCCCTCTACGAGCAGTACTTC. It is translated as CASSFGPLYEQYF.